This passage covers 17 T cell receptor beta chains from one sample sequenced in a study of blood T cell repertoires in COVID-19. The data were produced by immunoSEQ multiplex PCR, yet TCRdb's version contains in-frame clones alone and is incomplete. Of a few hundred thousand clones listed, roughly 86% are singletons. Sequenced sample: peripheral blood. The source is a woman aged 45-65 years with acute or convalescent COVID-19.

The genes are TRBV7-2 and TRBJ2-7; 9 bases map to TRBD2. The CDR3 runs 13 residues. J lost 6 bases, V lost 3 bases, and 3 bases had no gene match. CDR1 SGHTA and CDR2 FQGNSA come from the germline V gene. In nucleotides, the CDR3 is TGTGCCAGCAGCTTCTTGCGGGAGGGCGAGCAGTACTTC. It translates to CASSFLREGEQYF.

This chain connects TRBV19 to TRBJ1-5, with D perhaps matching TRBD1 (6 bases). Between the trimmed V and J ends, which lost 5 bases and 9 bases, there was a span of 14 bases. This CDR3 comprises 13 residues. Germline loops: CDR1 LNHDA, CDR2 SQIVND (reference sequence). CDR3 protein: CASSATGRRPQHF. The CDR3 DNA reads TGTGCCAGTAGTGCGACAGGCCGTCGGCCCCAGCATTTT.

CDR3 in amino acids: CASSLGASSQETQYF. The CDR3 nucleotides are TGTGCCAGCAGCTTGGGCGCAAGTAGTCAAGAGACCCAGTACTTC. The V and J genes are TRBV7-2 and TRBJ2-5; D remains ambiguous. In germline, CDR1 is SGHTA, CDR2 FQGNSA. The CDR3 spans 15 residues. V lost 3 bases, J lost 2 bases, and 13 bases lay in between.

The chain combines TRBV4-1 with TRBJ2-3; 13 bases match TRBD2. CDR1 is MGHRA, CDR2 YSYEKL, per germline. This CDR3 has 15 amino acids. V gave up 6 bases and J gave up 4 bases; unmatched junction bases: 4. This CDR3 is CASRPTSGRSDTQYF. CDR3 sequence (DNA): TGCGCCAGCAGACCGACTAGCGGGAGGTCAGATACGCAGTATTTT.

This clone was seen just once. The CDR3 reads CATSRDNRESPLHF. The CDR3 bases are TGTGCCACCAGCAGAGATAACCGGGAATCACCCCTCCACTTT. The V and J genes are TRBV15 and TRBJ1-6; D gene ambiguous. The CDR3 is 14 amino acids. Trimming shortened V by 0 bases and J by 10 bases, and 10 bases separated the two germline ends. Germline V gene lookup returns CDR1 LNHNV and CDR2 YYDKDF (reference sequence).

This chain connects TRBV6-5 to TRBJ2-7, with 7 bases identical to TRBD1. This CDR3 is built from 15 residues. After removal of 1 base from V and 2 bases from J, the junction contained 5 bases not matched to a gene. Germline lookup yields CDR1 MNHEY and CDR2 SVGAGI. The CDR3 DNA follows: TGTGCCAGCAGTTACTTCCGACAGGGCACCTACGAGCAGTACTTC. Amino acid sequence: CASSYFRQGTYEQYF.

The V gene is TRBV30, the J gene TRBJ1-2; the D gene is possibly TRBD1 (6 bases). V was trimmed by 3 bases and J by 0 bases, leaving 8 bases between them. The CDR3 runs 13 residues. The V gene's germline CDR1 is GTSNPN and CDR2 SVGIG (reference sequence). The CDR3 reads CAWRDRTNYGYTF. In DNA, the CDR3 is TGTGCCTGGAGGGACAGAACTAACTATGGCTACACCTTC.

The V and J genes are TRBV19 and TRBJ1-1; D remains unclear. The CDR3 runs 15 residues. The germline gives CDR1 LNHDA, CDR2 SQIVND (reference sequence). V was trimmed by 7 bases and J by 0 bases, leaving 15 bases between them. The CDR3 bases are TGTGCCAGTACCCGAGCCGAAAGCATGAACACTGAAGCTTTCTTT. This sequence encodes CASTRAESMNTEAFF. Combining the CDR3 with reference TRBV19 and TRBJ1-1 gives the whole variable domain DGGITQSPKYLFRKEGQNVTLSCEQNLNHDAMYWYRQDPGQGLRLIYYSQIVNDFQKGDIAEGYSVSREKKESFPLTVTSAQKNPTAFYLCASTRAESMNTEAFFGQGTRLTVV.

In DNA form, the CDR3 reads TGTGCCAGCAGCGGCGGACTACCCTACGAGCAGTACTTC. Residues: CASSGGLPYEQYF. The J gene is TRBJ2-7, the V gene TRBV9; D might be TRBD2 (6 bases). The CDR3 is made up of 13 amino acids. Germline V gives CDR1 SGDLS, CDR2 YYNGEE. The germline V and J ends were trimmed by 3 bases and 2 bases, with 9 bases remaining between them.

The chain carries TRBV27 and TRBJ2-1; no reliable D call. Per germline, CDR1 MNHEY and CDR2 SMNVEV (reference sequence). Trimming cost V 8 bases and J 3 bases, with 17 bases left between them. CDR3 length equals 15 residues. The CDR3: CASAPFGLFYNEQFF. As DNA, the CDR3 is TGTGCCAGCGCCCCTTTTGGGCTCTTCTACAATGAGCAGTTCTTC.

The chain is built from TRBV7-9 and TRBJ1-2, with TRBD1 as a possible D gene (6 bases). This CDR3 comprises 15 residues. Per germline, CDR1 SEHNR and CDR2 FQNEAQ (reference sequence). Trimming removed 5 bases at V and 6 bases at J, with 19 bases between. The CDR3 DNA reads as TGTGCCAGCAGCCCAACCTCGACAGGCAGGGATGGCTACACCTTC. It translates to CASSPTSTGRDGYTF. Full variable domain (rest looked up from reference TRBV7-9 and TRBJ1-2): DTGVSQNPRHKITKRGQNVTFRCDPISEHNRLYWYRQTLGQGPEFLTYFQNEAQLEKSRLLSDRFSAERPKGSFSTLEIQRTEQGDSAMYLCASSPTSTGRDGYTFGSGTRLTVV.

The V and J genes are TRBV20-1 and TRBJ2-7; unclear D gene. Looked up from germline, CDR1 is DFQATT and CDR2 is SNEGSKA (reference sequence). The CDR3 extends over 11 amino acids. Trimming took 0 bases from V and 4 from J, leaving 4 bases between them. The CDR3: CSARDPYEQYF. The CDR3 DNA sequence: TGCAGTGCTAGAGACCCATACGAGCAGTACTTC.

The CDR3 region has the DNA TGTGCCAGCTCCACTGCGCGGAATTCACCCCTCCACTTT. This sequence encodes CASSTARNSPLHF. The rearrangement joins TRBV18 to TRBJ1-6; D uncertain. V was pared by 6 bases and J by 7 bases, with 10 bases between. The CDR3 loop spans 13 amino acids. Per germline, CDR1 KGHSH and CDR2 LQKENI.

This clone was seen a handful of times. Distinct nucleotide sequences in the sample also encode this CDR3. The chain carries TRBV7-2 and TRBJ1-5; perhaps TRBD1 as D (6 bases). Germline loops: CDR1 SGHTA, CDR2 FQGNSA. V was shortened by 2 bases and J by 3 bases, with 8 bases between the two germline ends. The CDR3 has 14 amino acids. The CDR3 nucleotides read TGTGCCAGCAGCTTAACAGGGTCCAATCAGCCCCAGCATTTT. This encodes CASSLTGSNQPQHF.

The chain recombines TRBV7-6 with TRBJ2-7; 11 bases map to TRBD2. The CDR3 covers 16 residues. V dropped 1 base and J dropped 2; count of bases not matched to a gene: 4. CDR1 is SGHVS and CDR2 is FNYEAQ in the germline V gene. The CDR3 here is CASSLGTSGPPYEQYF. The CDR3 DNA reads as TGTGCCAGCAGCTTAGGGACTAGCGGGCCCCCCTACGAGCAGTACTTC.

The chain couples TRBV5-1 to TRBJ1-2; D gene uncertain. Germline V gene data show CDR1 as SGHRS and CDR2 as YFSETQ. V shed 3 bases and J shed 0 bases, with 12 bases lying between them. CDR3 length: 15 residues. The CDR3 bases are TGCGCCAGCAGCTCTCTGGGCAGTACTAACTATGGCTACACCTTC. Translating gives CASSSLGSTNYGYTF.

The chain joins TRBV6-6 to TRBJ1-1, with D perhaps TRBD1 (5 bases). In germline, CDR1 is MNHNY, CDR2 SVGAGI (reference sequence). The CDR3 sequence is 15 residues long. Trimming took 6 bases from V and 3 from J, leaving 17 bases between them. The CDR3 region is CASSPQGLRDTEAFF. Written as DNA, the CDR3 is TGTGCCAGCAGCCCCCAGGGACTGCGGGACACTGAAGCTTTCTTT.